These 25 T cell receptor beta chains originate from one sample sequenced in a study of cytomegalovirus exposure and HLA in healthy donors. Primers for the PCR totalled 60 Vbeta and 13 Jbeta. Sequencing used immunoSEQ multiplex PCR; TCRdb keeps in-frame clones, though not all of them. The data show some 170,000 clones, with 76% seen just once and more than 1.2% held by the top ten. Sequencing was performed on PBMCs. These receptors originate from a man between 60 and 75 years old in good health and CMV-seronegative.

V usage is TRBV28 and J usage is TRBJ2-7, with 7 positions matching TRBD1. This CDR3 comprises 14 residues. The V and J ends lost 7 bases and 2 bases, in that order; junction bases with no gene match: 8. Germline V gene sequence: CDR1 MDHEN, CDR2 SYDVKM. CDR3 DNA sequence: TGTGCCAGCACCTCCGGGGACAGTCCCTACGAGCAGTACTTC. Its protein product is CASTSGDSPYEQYF.

The J gene is TRBJ1-1, the V gene TRBV12-1; the table's D call TRBD1 went unverified against the DNA. TRBV12-1 represents a pseudogene. The CDR3 runs 14 residues. The CDR3 spells CASSFQIGNTEAFF. The CDR3 DNA reads TGTGCCAGCAGCTTTCAGATTGGGAACACTGAAGCTTTCTTT.

In DNA form, the CDR3 reads TGTGCCAGCAGTTTATCGAGTCGCGCGGGAGGAGCCCAGGAGACCCAGTACTTC. Protein product: CASSLSSRAGGAQETQYF. The gene calls are TRBV27 and TRBJ2-5; 8 bases map to TRBD2. The germline V gene has CDR1 MNHEY and CDR2 SMNVEV (reference sequence). V lost 0 bases to trimming and J lost 5 bases; unmatched junction nucleotides: 14. CDR3 size: 18 residues.

This clone occurred once. The rearrangement joins TRBV7-7 to TRBJ1-3; D not resolved. The CDR3 totals 13 residues. From germline, CDR1 is SSHAT and CDR2 FNYEAQ (reference sequence). The V gene lost 1 base and the J gene lost 4 bases, with 5 bases spanning the gap. Here the CDR3 reads CASSLDPGNTIYF. For the CDR3, the DNA is TGTGCCAGCAGCTTAGATCCAGGAAACACCATATATTTT.

V is TRBV7-8 and J is TRBJ2-3, with 7 bases lining up with TRBD1. The germline gives CDR1 SGHVS, CDR2 FQNEAQ. J lost 4 bases, V lost 3 bases, and 4 bases had no gene match. CDR3 size: 14 residues. In nucleotides, the CDR3 is TGTGCCAGCAGCTTTGAGGGGGCCCCAGATACGCAGTATTTT. As protein: CASSFEGAPDTQYF.

The chain carries TRBV6-5 and TRBJ1-4; D is unresolved. Germline V lookup: CDR1 MNHEY, CDR2 SVGAGI. Trimming left V 0 bases short and J 8 bases short, with 13 bases between. The CDR3 has 15 residues. The CDR3 reads CASSYSGSWREKLFF. The CDR3 region has the DNA TGTGCCAGCAGTTACTCAGGCAGTTGGAGGGAAAAACTGTTTTTT.

This clone came up once. The J gene is TRBJ1-6, the V gene TRBV9, with a possible D match to TRBD1 (5 bases). CDR1 SGDLS and CDR2 YYNGEE come from the germline V gene. The CDR3 extends over 15 amino acids. Trimming pared 5 bases from V and 7 bases from J, leaving 16 bases between. CDR3 loop: CASSTRGGVNSPLHF. As DNA, the CDR3 is TGTGCCAGCAGTACACGAGGAGGGGTGAATTCACCCCTCCACTTT.

The J gene is TRBJ2-5, the V gene TRBV25-1, with TRBD1 identical over 8 bases. The better agreement between TRBJ2-7 and the DNA end casts doubt on the J call. The CDR3 runs to 16 residues. The V gene's germline CDR1 is MGHDK and CDR2 SYGVNS. This chain's CDR3 is CASSDWSGTGSYEQYF. CDR3 bases: TGTGCCAGCAGTGACTGGTCCGGGACAGGCTCCTACGAGCAGTACTTC.

The CDR3 sequence: CASTQDRGPNEKLFF. The DNA of the CDR3 is TGTGCCAGCACCCAGGACAGGGGGCCGAATGAAAAACTGTTTTTT. The genes are TRBV6-1 and TRBJ1-4, with 11 nucleotides matching TRBD1. The length of the CDR3 is 15 residues. V gave up 7 bases and J gave up 5 bases; unmatched junction bases: 6. The germline gives CDR1 MNHNS, CDR2 SASEGT.

The rearrangement joins TRBV18 to TRBJ1-1; no clear D gene. Germline-derived CDR1 and CDR2 are KGHSH and LQKENI. The CDR3 is made up of 13 amino acids. Trimming removed 3 bases at V and 5 bases at J, with 10 bases between. In nucleotides, the CDR3 is TGTGCCAGCTCACCGCGGGGTATTACTGAAGCTTTCTTT. As protein: CASSPRGITEAFF. The full variable domain, completed using reference TRBV18 and TRBJ1-1, is NAGVMQNPRHLVRRRGQEARLRCSPMKGHSHVYWYRQLPEEGLKFMVYLQKENIIDESGMPKERFSAEFPKEGPSILRIQQVVRGDSAAYFCASSPRGITEAFFGQGTRLTVV.

The chain's CDR3 is CASSLALTGTNEKLFF. Here the CDR3 DNA reads TGCGCCAGCAGCTTGGCCCTCACAGGGACTAATGAAAAACTGTTTTTT. The rearrangement links TRBV5-1 to TRBJ1-4; D may be TRBD1 (6 bases). The CDR3 is 16 residues long. From germline, CDR1 is SGHRS and CDR2 YFSETQ. Trimming removed 0 bases at V and 2 bases at J, with 11 bases between.

The chain combines TRBV5-4 with TRBJ2-3; perhaps TRBD1 as D (6 bases). V lost 6 bases to trimming and J lost 2 bases, with 16 bases between them. This CDR3 is 15 amino acids long. Germline CDR1 and CDR2: SGHNT and YYREEE (reference sequence). The CDR3 sequence is CASTSAGAYTDTQYF. The CDR3 nucleotides are TGTGCCAGCACTTCGGCAGGGGCCTACACAGATACGCAGTATTTT.

The rearrangement uses TRBV6-5 and TRBJ2-7; TRBD1 matches 9 bases. Germline assignment: CDR1 MNHEY and CDR2 SVGAGI. Trimming removed 0 bases from V and 2 bases from J; junction bases left unmatched: 2. CDR3 length: 15 amino acids. CDR3: CASSYSRDRAYEQYF. The CDR3 DNA is TGTGCCAGCAGTTACTCGCGGGACAGGGCCTACGAGCAGTACTTC.

CDR3 region: CAWKVQGANYGYTF. The CDR3 nucleotides are TGTGCCTGGAAGGTACAGGGGGCTAACTATGGCTACACCTTC. The chain couples TRBV30 to TRBJ1-2, with 8 bases identical to TRBD1. Germline V gene sequence: CDR1 GTSNPN, CDR2 SVGIG (reference sequence). This CDR3 has 14 amino acids. J gave up 0 bases and V 4 bases, and 4 bases lay outside the gene matches.

The rearrangement links TRBV19 to TRBJ1-1; 7 positions agree with TRBD1. The germline V gene has CDR1 LNHDA and CDR2 SQIVND (reference sequence). The J segment lost 7 bases and the V segment lost 6 bases, leaving 11 bases of the junction unmatched. CDR3 length equals 14 residues. CDR3 protein: CASRPQGPLREAFF. The CDR3 nucleotides are TGTGCCAGTAGGCCACAGGGGCCGCTCCGTGAAGCTTTCTTT.

The rearrangement uses TRBV10-3 and TRBJ1-5, with D possibly being TRBD1 (5 bases). V was clipped by 4 bases and J by 5 bases, with 9 bases between them. The CDR3 extends over 13 amino acids. CDR1 and CDR2 from the germline V gene are ENHRY and SYGVKD. The CDR3 DNA reads TGTGCCATCAGTGGGCTACAGGATCAGCCCCAGCATTTT. Encoded protein: CAISGLQDQPQHF.

The rearrangement links TRBV5-1 to TRBJ2-1; tentatively, D is TRBD1 (6 bases). Germline V lookup: CDR1 SGHRS, CDR2 YFSETQ. The length of the CDR3 is 15 residues. V was shortened by 4 bases and J by 4 bases, with 15 bases between the two germline ends. The CDR3 DNA follows: TGCGCCAGCAGCCCGGAGCGGACAGCTTACAATGAGCAGTTCTTC. Its translation: CASSPERTAYNEQFF. The complete variable domain, with remaining parts taken from reference TRBV5-1 and TRBJ2-1, reads KAGVTQTPRYLIKTRGQQVTLSCSPISGHRSVSWYQQTPGQGLQFLFEYFSETQRNKGNFPGRFSGRQFSNSRSEMNVSTLELGDSALYLCASSPERTAYNEQFFGPGTRLTVL.

The V call is TRBV7-6, the J call TRBJ2-7, with TRBD2 identical over 9 bases. V lost 0 bases, J lost 7 bases, and 7 bases stayed unmatched. This CDR3 region has 15 residues. Germline assignment: CDR1 SGHVS and CDR2 FNYEAQ. CDR3 region: CASSLAVAGVGEQYF. The CDR3 nucleotides are TGTGCCAGCAGCTTAGCCGTAGCGGGAGTGGGTGAGCAGTACTTC.

The J gene is TRBJ1-1, the V gene TRBV7-9; tentative D call: TRBD1 (6 bases). CDR3 size: 15 residues. Germline values: CDR1 SEHNR, CDR2 FQNEAQ (reference sequence). V was clipped by 2 bases and J by 7 bases, with 17 bases between them. The CDR3 DNA reads TGTGCCAGCAGCTTAAAGGTTCGGACAGATATTGAAGCTTTCTTT. Translation: CASSLKVRTDIEAFF.

J is TRBJ2-7 and V is TRBV7-9; 8 bases line up with TRBD1. Trimming at V came to 5 bases and at J to 4 bases, leaving 7 bases not matched to a gene. Per germline, CDR1 SEHNR and CDR2 FQNEAQ (reference sequence). The CDR3 spans 14 residues. CDR3 region: CASSQTGAPYEQYF. Here the CDR3 DNA reads TGTGCCAGCAGCCAGACAGGGGCACCGTACGAGCAGTACTTC. Complete variable domain (other parts from reference TRBV7-9 and TRBJ2-7): DTGVSQNPRHKITKRGQNVTFRCDPISEHNRLYWYRQTLGQGPEFLTYFQNEAQLEKSRLLSDRFSAERPKGSFSTLEIQRTEQGDSAMYLCASSQTGAPYEQYFGPGTRLTVT.

In DNA form, the CDR3 reads TGTGCCAGCAGTGAATTGGGAAGGGGACAAGAGACCCAGTACTTC. It yields the protein CASSELGRGQETQYF. The rearrangement uses TRBV25-1 and TRBJ2-5; possible D gene TRBD1, 5 bases. The V end was cut by 1 base, the J end by 2 bases, with 11 bases between. Germline V gives CDR1 MGHDK, CDR2 SYGVNS. The CDR3 length is 15 residues.

The chain recombines TRBV19 with TRBJ2-2; possibly TRBD1 for D (5 bases). Germline CDR1 LNHDA, CDR2 SQIVND (reference sequence). V lost 3 bases and J 7 bases, leaving 15 bases between the germline ends. There are 15 residues in the CDR3. In DNA form, the CDR3 reads TGTGCCAGTAGTATGTCTGAGACAGCTAGCGGGGAGCTGTTTTTT. Its translation is CASSMSETASGELFF.

This clone occurred a few times. The genes are TRBV5-5 and TRBJ2-7; weak D call: TRBD2 (5 bases). The CDR3 contains 16 residues. Germline-derived CDR1 and CDR2 are SGHKS and YYEKEE (reference sequence). The V end lost 4 bases, the J end lost 0 bases, and 17 bases lay between the germline ends. The CDR3 loop is CASSPDDGLLSYEQYF. CDR3 nucleotides: TGTGCCAGCAGCCCTGATGACGGACTCCTCTCCTACGAGCAGTACTTC.

The chain joins TRBV9 to TRBJ2-5; 10 bases align to TRBD2. In germline, CDR1 is SGDLS, CDR2 YYNGEE. This CDR3 region has 14 residues. V gave up 3 bases and J gave up 4 bases; unmatched junction bases: 3. In DNA, the CDR3 is TGTGCCAGCAGCGATCGACTAGCGGGAGAGACCCAGTACTTC. Translation: CASSDRLAGETQYF.

This chain connects TRBV5-1 to TRBJ2-7, with D possibly matching TRBD1 (6 bases). The CDR3 spans 13 residues. Germline V gene data show CDR1 as SGHRS and CDR2 as YFSETQ. The V and J ends lost 1 base and 6 bases respectively, with 11 bases between them. The CDR3 DNA follows: TGCGCCAGCAGCTTGTTACAGGGCGGCGAGCAGTACTTC. As protein: CASSLLQGGEQYF.